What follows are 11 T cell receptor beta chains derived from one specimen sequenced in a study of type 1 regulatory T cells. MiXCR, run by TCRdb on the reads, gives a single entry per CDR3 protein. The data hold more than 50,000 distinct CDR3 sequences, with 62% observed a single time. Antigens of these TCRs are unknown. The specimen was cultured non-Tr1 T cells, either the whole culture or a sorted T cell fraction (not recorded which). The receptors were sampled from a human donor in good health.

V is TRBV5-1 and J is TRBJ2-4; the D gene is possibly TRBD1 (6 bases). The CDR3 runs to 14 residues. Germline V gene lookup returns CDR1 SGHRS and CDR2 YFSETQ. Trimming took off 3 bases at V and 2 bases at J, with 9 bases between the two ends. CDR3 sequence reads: CASSSGQSKNIQYF. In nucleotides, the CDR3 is TGCGCCAGCAGCTCCGGACAGTCCAAAAACATTCAGTACTTC.

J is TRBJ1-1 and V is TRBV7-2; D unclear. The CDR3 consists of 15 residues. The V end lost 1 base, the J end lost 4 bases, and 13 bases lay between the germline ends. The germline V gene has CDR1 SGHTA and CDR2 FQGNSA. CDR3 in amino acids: CASSLEDPSVTEAFF. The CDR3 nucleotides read TGTGCCAGCAGCTTAGAGGACCCCTCCGTCACTGAAGCTTTCTTT.

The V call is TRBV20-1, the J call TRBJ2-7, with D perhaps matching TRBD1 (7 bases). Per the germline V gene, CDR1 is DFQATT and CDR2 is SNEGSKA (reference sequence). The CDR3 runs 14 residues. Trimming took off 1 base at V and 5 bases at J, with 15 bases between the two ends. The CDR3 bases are TGCAGTGCTAGAGGGGGCAGGGGGGTCGACGAGCAGTACTTC. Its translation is CSARGGRGVDEQYF.

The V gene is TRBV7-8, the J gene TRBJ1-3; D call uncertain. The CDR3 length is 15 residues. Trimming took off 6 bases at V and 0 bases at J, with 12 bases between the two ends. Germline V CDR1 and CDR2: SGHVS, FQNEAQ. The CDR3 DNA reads TGTGCCAGCAGATCTAGGGCGAACTCTGGAAACACCATATATTTT. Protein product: CASRSRANSGNTIYF.

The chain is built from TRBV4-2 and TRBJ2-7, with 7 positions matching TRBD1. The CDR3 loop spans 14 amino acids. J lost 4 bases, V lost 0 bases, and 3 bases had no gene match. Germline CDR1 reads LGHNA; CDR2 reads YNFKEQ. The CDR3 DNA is TGTGCCAGCAGCCAAGATAACAGGGGTTACGAGCAGTACTTC. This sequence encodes CASSQDNRGYEQYF.

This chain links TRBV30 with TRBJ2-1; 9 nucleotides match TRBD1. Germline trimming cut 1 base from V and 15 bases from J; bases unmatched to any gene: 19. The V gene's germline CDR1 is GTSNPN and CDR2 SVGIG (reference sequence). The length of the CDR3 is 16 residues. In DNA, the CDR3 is TGTGCCTGGAGTGCTACCGGGACAGGGCATGATAAGTATAGGTTCTTC. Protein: CAWSATGTGHDKYRFF.

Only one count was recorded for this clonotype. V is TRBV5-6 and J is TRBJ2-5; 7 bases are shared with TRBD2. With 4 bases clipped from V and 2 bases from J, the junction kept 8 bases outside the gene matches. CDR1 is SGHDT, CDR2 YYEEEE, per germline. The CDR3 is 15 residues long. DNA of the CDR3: TGTGCCAGCAGCCCGGGGGGTACAGGTCAAGAGACCCAGTACTTC. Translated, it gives CASSPGGTGQETQYF.

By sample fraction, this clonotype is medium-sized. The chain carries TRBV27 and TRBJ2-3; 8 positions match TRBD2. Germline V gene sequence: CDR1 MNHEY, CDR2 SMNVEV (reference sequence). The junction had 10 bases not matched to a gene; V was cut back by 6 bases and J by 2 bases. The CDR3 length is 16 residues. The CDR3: CASSDLSGTYTDTQYF. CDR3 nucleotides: TGTGCCAGCAGCGATCTTAGCGGGACATACACAGATACGCAGTATTTT.

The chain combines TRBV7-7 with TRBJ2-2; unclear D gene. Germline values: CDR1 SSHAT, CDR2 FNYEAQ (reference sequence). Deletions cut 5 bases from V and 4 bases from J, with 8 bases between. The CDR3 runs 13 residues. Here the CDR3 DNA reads TGTGCCAGCAGCCCGGACGGCACCGGGGAGCTGTTTTTT. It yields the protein CASSPDGTGELFF.

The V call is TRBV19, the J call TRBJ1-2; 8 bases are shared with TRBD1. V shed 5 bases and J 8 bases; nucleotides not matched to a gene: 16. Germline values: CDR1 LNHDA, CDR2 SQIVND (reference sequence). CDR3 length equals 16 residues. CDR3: CASSLGQAEPSQGYTF. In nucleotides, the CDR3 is TGTGCCAGTAGTCTGGGACAGGCTGAACCGTCGCAGGGCTACACCTTC.

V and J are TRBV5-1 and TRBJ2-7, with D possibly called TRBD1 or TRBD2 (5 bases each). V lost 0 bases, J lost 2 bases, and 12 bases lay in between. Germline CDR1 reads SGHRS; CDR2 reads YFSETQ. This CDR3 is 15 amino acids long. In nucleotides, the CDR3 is TGCGCCAGCAGCTTGGCCGGGGACGGAACCTACGAGCAGTACTTC. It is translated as CASSLAGDGTYEQYF.